This TCR beta chain was recovered during a study of T cells in Graves' hyperthyroidism and ophthalmopathy. Whole-study results and caveats: Ophthalmopathy stood apart from stable hyperthyroidism in a 13 V-J model.

RNA transcripts served as the template for amplifying TCR beta CDR3 regions. First-round RT-PCR targeting the TCR CDR3 was performed with the HTBI primer set. TCRdb itself ran the multiplex PCR reads through MiXCR, one entry per CDR3 protein. The sample has over 250,000 distinct CDR3 sequences, around 13% seen once. Enrolled ophthalmopathy patients presented with a Clinical Activity Score of at least 3, a NOSPECS grade of at least 4, and disease duration under 3 months. This clonotype was picked up many times. Its antigen is undetermined. CDR3 length: 15 residues. Trimming took off 1 base at V and 6 bases at J, with 13 bases between the two ends. Germline CDR1 reads SGHVS; CDR2 reads FQNEAQ.

This clonotype originated in a woman aged 40-49 years with Graves' ophthalmopathy. Material: blood. This chain uses TRBV7-8 with TRBJ1-5, with D possibly TRBD1 on 5 matching bases. The CDR3 here is CASSLGHRIGQPQHF. The CDR3 DNA follows: TGTGCCAGCAGCTTAGGGCACAGGATCGGTCAGCCCCAGCATTTT.